This TCR beta chain appears in the sequencing data of a study of blood T cell repertoires in COVID-19. Study-level information: Some COVID-19 samples were acute and others convalescent; all came from the United States, Italy and Spain. Nucleic acid was either cDNA or gDNA, and it came from T cells, B-cell-depleted T cells, or PBMCs.

Per the study methods: Reference gene primer amplification yielded estimated nucleated cell counts. Sequenced by immunoSEQ multiplex PCR; TCRdb stores in-frame clones only, minus some. That table is the source of V, J and clone size, and D and trimming were worked out from the DNA. The sample carries under 200,000 clones, 70% to 90% recorded once. V shed 4 bases, J shed 6 bases, and the junction held 17 bases outside the gene matches. Germline-derived CDR1 and CDR2 are SQVTM and ANQGSEA. This CDR3 is built from 16 residues. The TCR was taken from a man aged 60-69 years with active or convalescent COVID-19. The sequencing sample was made of peripheral blood. The chain has TRBV29-1 and TRBJ1-2, with TRBD1 identical over 7 bases. As DNA, the CDR3 is TGCAGCGTTGGCCGCAACAGGGGTGGTGGGTTTCATGGCTACACCTTC. It is translated as CSVGRNRGGGFHGYTF.